This TCR beta chain was captured by sequencing in a study of patients and donors after allogeneic stem cell transplantation. MiXCR was run by TCRdb on the RT-PCR reads, yielding one entry per CDR3 protein. The profile covers about a million distinct CDR3 sequences, with more than 15% appearing a single time and 6% taken by the ten largest. The TCR originated in a human donor who was either an allogeneic HSCT recipient or a stem cell or donor lymphocyte infusion donor (not recorded which). It is not recorded whose cells these are; they may come from a transplant donor. Sequenced: blood, either unsorted or a sorted T cell fraction (not recorded which).

CDR3 sequence: CASSSKSGLITDTQYF. The CDR3 DNA follows: TGTGCCAGCAGCTCGAAATCGGGACTTATCACAGATACGCAGTATTTT. The V gene is TRBV7-8, the J gene TRBJ2-3, with a weak D call TRBD2 (6 bases). V lost 4 bases and J lost 2, with 16 bases in between. Germline CDR1 is SGHVS and CDR2 is FQNEAQ. This CDR3 contains 16 residues.